The 22 T cell receptor beta chains given below trace back to one sample, sequenced in a study of shared T cell receptors in the human thymus. Produced via immunoSEQ multiplex PCR; TCRdb's table is partial and in-frame only. The sample comprises about 730,000 clones, approximately 83% of which are singletons, and approximately 0.01% rests with the top ten. Separately, the same data were catalogued under a study of human thymus T cells.

Sequencing used thymocytes. All receptors come from a girl under two years old with a congenital heart defect.

The J gene is TRBJ1-2, the V gene TRBV4-2; D might be TRBD1 (5 bases). Trimming pared 5 bases from V and 6 bases from J, leaving 22 bases between. This CDR3 has 16 amino acids. Germline V gene data show CDR1 as LGHNA and CDR2 as YNFKEQ. CDR3 nucleotide sequence: TGTGCCAGCAGCTTCCTCAGGGCCGTCGCATGGGATGGCTACACCTTC. Residues: CASSFLRAVAWDGYTF.

This clone has a single count. This chain connects TRBV10-2 to TRBJ2-7; TRBD1 is a possible D gene (6 bases). This CDR3 is 14 amino acids long. Germline lookup yields CDR1 WSHSY and CDR2 SAAADI. V was shortened by 2 bases and J by 5 bases, with 13 bases between the two germline ends. Written as DNA, the CDR3 is TGCGCCAGCAGTGAGAGGGGGAAGTTCGACGAGCAGTACTTC. Translated, it gives CASSERGKFDEQYF.

The chain uses TRBV2 and TRBJ1-1, with TRBD1 matching over 9 bases. The CDR3 sequence is 15 residues long. CDR1 SNHLY and CDR2 FYNNEI come from the germline V gene. V was clipped by 7 bases and J by 6 bases; unmatched bases: 12. The CDR3 DNA is TGTGCCAGCATCGTACTACAGGGGGCGTGGGCTGAAGCTTTCTTT. Amino acid sequence: CASIVLQGAWAEAFF. Full variable domain (outside the CDR3, taken from reference TRBV2 and TRBJ1-1): EPEVTQTPSHQVTQMGQEVILRCVPISNHLYFYWYRQILGQKVEFLVSFYNNEISEKSEIFDDQFSVERPDGSNFTLKIRSTKLEDSAMYFCASIVLQGAWAEAFFGQGTRLTVV.

About this clone: The same CDR3 is also encoded by other DNA sequences in this sample. The rearrangement links TRBV7-9 to TRBJ2-5, with D tentatively TRBD1 (6 bases). The CDR3 covers 14 residues. Germline values: CDR1 SEHNR, CDR2 FQNEAQ (reference sequence). Deletions cut 0 bases from V and 2 bases from J, with 7 bases between. CDR3 nucleotide sequence: TGTGCCAGCAGCTTAGCCGGACAGCAAGAGACCCAGTACTTC. Residues: CASSLAGQQETQYF.

The chain joins TRBV11-2 to TRBJ2-1; D unclear. The CDR3 runs to 16 residues. V was trimmed by 4 bases and J by 5 bases, leaving 18 bases between them. Germline V lookup: CDR1 SGHAT, CDR2 FQNNGV. This CDR3 reads CASSCVDKLGHNEQFF. The CDR3 DNA sequence: TGTGCCAGCAGCTGCGTAGACAAACTTGGGCACAATGAGCAGTTCTTC.

The chain employs TRBV9 and TRBJ2-7, with D possibly being TRBD1 (5 bases). Germline CDR1 and CDR2: SGDLS and YYNGEE. The CDR3 spans 16 residues. V lost 2 bases, J lost 5 bases, and 20 bases lay in between. The DNA of the CDR3 is TGTGCCAGCAGCGTCTCACCCCTGAGCAAGGGGAACGAGCAGTACTTC. Amino acids: CASSVSPLSKGNEQYF.

This sequence joins TRBV7-2 and TRBJ1-1; D is possibly TRBD1 (6 bases). From germline, CDR1 is SGHTA and CDR2 FQGNSA. The V end was cut by 11 bases, the J end by 11 bases, with 12 bases between. This CDR3 has 9 amino acids. The CDR3 reads CAGQNNAFF. In DNA, the CDR3 is TGTGCCGGACAGAATAACGCTTTCTTT.

This clone was picked up a small number of times. V gene TRBV29-1 combines with J gene TRBJ1-1, with 7 bases that match TRBD1. The CDR3 length is 14 residues. Per the germline V gene, CDR1 is SQVTM and CDR2 is ANQGSEA. The V segment lost 6 bases and the J segment 1 base; nucleotides outside the gene matches: 8. CDR3 DNA sequence: TGCAGCGTGGAACGACAGGGCAAGAACACTGAAGCTTTCTTT. This encodes CSVERQGKNTEAFF.

The V and J genes are TRBV25-1 and TRBJ1-3, with 9 bases that match TRBD1. Germline loops: CDR1 MGHDK, CDR2 SYGVNS. The CDR3 has 17 amino acids. The ends lost 3 bases at V and 0 bases at J; junction bases unmatched: 6. CDR3 loop: CASSDHSDRGSGNTIYF. CDR3 bases: TGTGCCAGCAGTGACCATTCGGACAGGGGCTCTGGAAACACCATATATTTT. Supplemented by reference TRBV25-1 and TRBJ1-3, the full variable domain reads EADIYQTPRYLVIGTGKKITLECSQTMGHDKMYWYQQDPGMELHLIHYSYGVNSTEKGDLSSESTVSRIRTEHFPLTLESARPSHTSQYLCASSDHSDRGSGNTIYFGEGSWLTVV.

This chain joins TRBV15 and TRBJ1-4, with D possibly matching TRBD1 (5 bases). V lost 2 bases, J lost 8 bases, and 15 bases lay in between. The CDR3 spans 15 residues. Germline CDR1 is LNHNV and CDR2 is YYDKDF (reference sequence). CDR3 nucleotide sequence: TGTGCCACCAGCAGACGCCGGGGGGTAGGGGAAAAACTGTTTTTT. Translation: CATSRRRGVGEKLFF.

The V gene is TRBV4-3, the J gene TRBJ2-3, with D perhaps matching TRBD2 (6 bases). This CDR3 has 17 amino acids. Trimming shortened V by 0 bases and J by 5 bases, and 18 bases separated the two germline ends. CDR1 is LGHNA and CDR2 is YSLEER in the germline V gene. The CDR3: CASSQDPETYGGDTQYF. Written as DNA, the CDR3 is TGCGCCAGCAGCCAAGATCCTGAAACCTACGGGGGAGATACGCAGTATTTT.

This clone was observed a handful of times. The CDR3 here is CASSPLTFNEKLFF. In nucleotides, the CDR3 is TGTGCCAGCAGTCCTCTAACCTTTAATGAAAAACTGTTTTTT. The chain employs TRBV27 and TRBJ1-4; D remains ambiguous. The CDR3 extends over 14 amino acids. Germline V gene data show CDR1 as MNHEY and CDR2 as SMNVEV (reference sequence). V gave up 5 bases and J gave up 4 bases, with 11 bases separating them.

The J gene is TRBJ2-7, the V gene TRBV6-1, with 10 bases matching TRBD1. Germline values: CDR1 MNHNS, CDR2 SASEGT. The CDR3 length is 14 residues. Trimming took 0 bases from V and 9 from J; bases not matched to a gene: 5. The CDR3 DNA sequence: TGTGCCAGCAGTGAAGCGGGACAGGGGTATGGGCAGTACTTC. It yields the protein CASSEAGQGYGQYF.

This chain joins TRBV5-1 and TRBJ1-1; 7 nucleotides align to TRBD1. The J segment lost 1 base and the V segment lost 0 bases, leaving 6 bases of the junction unmatched. Germline CDR1 and CDR2: SGHRS and YFSETQ. This CDR3 contains 16 residues. The CDR3 here is CASSLEWTGKNTEAFF. The DNA for the CDR3 is TGCGCCAGCAGCTTGGAATGGACAGGCAAGAACACTGAAGCTTTCTTT.

V and J are TRBV19 and TRBJ1-4; 7 bases are shared with TRBD1. Trimming at V came to 9 bases and at J to 5 bases, leaving 21 bases not matched to a gene. The CDR3 sequence is 18 residues long. Germline-derived CDR1 and CDR2 are LNHDA and SQIVND (reference sequence). CDR3 DNA: TGTGCCAGCGCCGGACCCGGACAGGATCTATTGAGCAATGAAAAACTGTTTTTT. It specifies CASAGPGQDLLSNEKLFF. Drawing the rest from reference TRBV19 and TRBJ1-4, the complete variable domain is DGGITQSPKYLFRKEGQNVTLSCEQNLNHDAMYWYRQDPGQGLRLIYYSQIVNDFQKGDIAEGYSVSREKKESFPLTVTSAQKNPTAFYLCASAGPGQDLLSNEKLFFGSGTQLSVL.

This clone appeared a few times. J is TRBJ2-1 and V is TRBV4-3, with D possibly matching TRBD2 (5 bases). CDR1 and CDR2 from the germline V gene are LGHNA and YSLEER. Trimming shortened V by 0 bases and J by 5 bases, and 14 bases separated the two germline ends. The CDR3 is 16 residues long. The CDR3 DNA follows: TGCGCCAGCAGCCAAGATTTGCGTCGGGGAAACAATGAGCAGTTCTTC. This sequence encodes CASSQDLRRGNNEQFF.

This clone has just one count. The chain combines TRBV7-2 with TRBJ2-3; 13 positions agree with TRBD2. CDR1 and CDR2 from the germline V gene are SGHTA and FQGNSA. The CDR3 is made up of 17 amino acids. Trimming at V came to 0 bases and at J to 7 bases, leaving 7 bases not matched to a gene. CDR3 amino acids: CASSLAPRLAGGNTQYF. The CDR3 DNA reads as TGTGCCAGCAGCTTAGCCCCCAGACTAGCGGGGGGAAATACGCAGTATTTT. Full variable domain (outside the CDR3, taken from reference TRBV7-2 and TRBJ2-3): GAGVSQSPSNKVTEKGKDVELRCDPISGHTALYWYRQSLGQGLEFLIYFQGNSAPDKSGLPSDRFSAERTGGSVSTLTIQRTQQEDSAVYLCASSLAPRLAGGNTQYFGPGTRLTVL.

Concerning this clone: The junction shows a germline mismatch at one end, possibly a read error. The genes are TRBV27 and TRBJ1-2; D possibly corresponds to TRBD1 (5 bases). From germline, CDR1 is MNHEY and CDR2 SMNVEV (reference sequence). The CDR3 spans 12 residues. The CDR3 DNA follows: TGTGCCAGCAGTCGGGACTTGGATGGCTACGCCTTC. It is translated as CASSRDLDGYAF.

The chain has TRBV5-6 and TRBJ1-1; D gene uncertain. V lost 2 bases and J lost 1, with 15 bases in between. This CDR3 comprises 16 residues. From germline, CDR1 is SGHDT and CDR2 YYEEEE. This chain's CDR3 is CASSLDGPGRNTEAFF. The CDR3, as DNA: TGTGCCAGCAGCTTAGACGGGCCCGGGAGGAACACTGAAGCTTTCTTT.

The V gene is TRBV7-2, the J gene TRBJ2-5; perhaps TRBD2 as D (5 bases). Trimming shortened V by 7 bases and J by 5 bases, and 23 bases separated the two germline ends. CDR3 length: 16 residues. From germline, CDR1 is SGHTA and CDR2 FQGNSA. Written as DNA, the CDR3 is TGTGCCAGCAATAGTAGTGGGCCGGAGGAGGTCGAGACCCAGTACTTC. It yields the protein CASNSSGPEEVETQYF.

The chain is built from TRBV6-5 and TRBJ1-1; D might be TRBD1 (5 bases). The germline CDR1 and CDR2 sequences are MNHEY and SVGAGI. The CDR3 contains 13 residues. The germline V and J ends were trimmed by 2 bases and 6 bases, with 10 bases remaining between them. The CDR3 is CASSYGKGSEAFF. The DNA of the CDR3 is TGTGCCAGCAGTTACGGGAAGGGGTCTGAAGCTTTCTTT.

The rearrangement joins TRBV7-2 to TRBJ2-5; possible D gene TRBD1, 5 bases. V shed 3 bases and J shed 4 bases, with 6 bases lying between them. Germline CDR1 and CDR2: SGHTA and FQGNSA. The CDR3 totals 12 residues. In nucleotides, the CDR3 is TGTGCCAGCAGCTTCAGGGCAGAGACCCAGTACTTC. It codes for CASSFRAETQYF.